These 28 T cell receptor beta chains came from one sample sequenced in a study of T cell responses to AZD1222 COVID-19 vaccine. Using immunoSEQ multiplex PCR, the repertoire was profiled, and TCRdb retains in-frame clones only, with some absent. This sample's table reports over 140,000 clones. Sequencing was performed on peripheral blood. The receptors come from an adult in good health.

This chain joins TRBV6-1 and TRBJ1-5, with D tentatively TRBD1 (6 bases). Trimming removed 2 bases from V and 9 bases from J, with 14 bases in between. This CDR3 spans 14 amino acids. In germline, CDR1 is MNHNS, CDR2 SASEGT. CDR3 sequence (DNA): TGTGCCAGCAGTGAACCCAGGGGCGCATGGCCCCAGCATTTT. This gives the protein CASSEPRGAWPQHF.

The CDR3 loop is CASSQGLARGETQYF. CDR3 DNA sequence: TGTGCCAGCAGCCAAGGACTAGCGAGAGGAGAGACCCAGTACTTC. The chain is built from TRBV14 and TRBJ2-5; TRBD2 matches 8 bases. Germline trimming cut 1 base from V and 4 bases from J; bases unmatched to any gene: 5. Per germline, CDR1 SGHDN and CDR2 FVKESK. The CDR3 spans 15 residues.

This chain connects TRBV5-5 to TRBJ2-3; TRBD1 matches 7 bases. Trimming cost V 4 bases and J 1 base; bases outside gene matches: 9. The CDR3 extends over 16 amino acids. Germline CDR1 SGHKS, CDR2 YYEKEE (reference sequence). The CDR3 loop reads CASSGRGGQGTDTQYF. CDR3 nucleotides: TGTGCCAGCAGCGGGAGAGGAGGACAGGGCACAGATACGCAGTATTTT.

The CDR3: CASSPTRIYGYTF. CDR3 nucleotide sequence: TGTGCCAGCAGCCCGACACGGATCTATGGCTACACCTTC. The gene calls are TRBV28 and TRBJ1-2; D remains unclear. CDR1 is MDHEN, CDR2 SYDVKM, per germline. The CDR3 covers 13 residues. The V and J ends lost 6 bases and 4 bases respectively, with 12 bases between them.

The V call is TRBV30, the J call TRBJ2-7; D may be TRBD2 (6 bases). Looked up from germline, CDR1 is GTSNPN and CDR2 is SVGIG (reference sequence). CDR3 length equals 15 residues. The ends were cut back, 4 bases at V and 3 bases at J, with 19 bases in the middle. The CDR3: CAWTEGRGSRYEQYF. The CDR3, as DNA: TGTGCCTGGACAGAGGGGCGGGGCTCGCGCTACGAGCAGTACTTC.

This chain connects TRBV5-1 to TRBJ1-1; 8 bases fit TRBD1. The CDR3 loop spans 13 amino acids. Unmatched junction bases numbered 4, after V lost 2 bases and J lost 7 bases. Germline V gene data show CDR1 as SGHRS and CDR2 as YFSETQ. The CDR3 region has the DNA TGCGCCAGCAGCTTTACAGGGGGAGGTGAAGCTTTCTTT. This sequence encodes CASSFTGGGEAFF.

The V gene is TRBV28, the J gene TRBJ1-4, with TRBD1 matching 8 bases. The germline gives CDR1 MDHEN, CDR2 SYDVKM. J was trimmed by 8 bases and V by 5 bases; bases with no gene match: 7. The CDR3 length is 14 residues. CDR3 nucleotides: TGTGCCAGCAGTCGGACAGGGCTCGGGGAAAAACTGTTTTTT. It codes for CASSRTGLGEKLFF.

The rearrangement joins TRBV5-1 to TRBJ1-2, with TRBD1 matching over 10 bases. CDR1 is SGHRS and CDR2 is YFSETQ in the germline V gene. V lost 0 bases and J lost 3; bases outside the gene matches: 8. The CDR3 sequence is 17 residues long. The CDR3, as DNA: TGCGCCAGCAGCTTGGCATTGGACAGGGGGAAAGACTATGGCTACACCTTC. It specifies CASSLALDRGKDYGYTF.

This chain links TRBV27 with TRBJ2-3, with TRBD1 identical over 9 bases. V dropped 2 bases and J dropped 5; count of bases not matched to a gene: 8. The CDR3 runs 16 residues. CDR1 is MNHEY, CDR2 SMNVEV, per germline (reference sequence). The CDR3 nucleotides read TGTGCCAGCAGTTTAGCCGGGACAGGGTCCAGAGATACGCAGTATTTT. Residues: CASSLAGTGSRDTQYF.

The chain has TRBV19 and TRBJ2-7; the D is unclear. This CDR3 has 14 residues. Germline V gene sequence: CDR1 LNHDA, CDR2 SQIVND (reference sequence). The ends were cut back, 1 base at V and 2 bases at J, with 9 bases in the middle. The CDR3 is CASSIGAQTYEQYF. CDR3 bases: TGTGCCAGTAGTATAGGGGCACAGACCTACGAGCAGTACTTC.

The chain uses TRBV29-1 and TRBJ1-1, with TRBD1 matching over 7 bases. V was pared by 7 bases and J by 3 bases, with 8 bases of the junction left unmatched. Germline V gene data show CDR1 as SQVTM and CDR2 as ANQGSEA. The CDR3 contains 13 residues. DNA for the CDR3: TGCAGCGCAAAAACCGGGACAGACACTGAAGCTTTCTTT. The encoded protein is CSAKTGTDTEAFF.

The V and J genes are TRBV11-2 and TRBJ2-7; 8 bases match TRBD1. This CDR3 contains 15 residues. Germline trimming cut 0 bases from V and 3 bases from J; bases unmatched to any gene: 4. Per the germline V gene, CDR1 is SGHAT and CDR2 is FQNNGV. In DNA, the CDR3 is TGTGCCAGCAGCTTAGAGACCGGGACAGGCTACGAGCAGTACTTC. Translation: CASSLETGTGYEQYF.

This sequence joins TRBV9 and TRBJ1-4, with a tentative D call TRBD1 (5 bases). The germline V and J ends were trimmed by 4 bases and 8 bases, with 18 bases remaining between them. The CDR3 sequence is 15 residues long. Germline assignment: CDR1 SGDLS and CDR2 YYNGEE. As DNA, the CDR3 is TGTGCCAGCAGCCGAGATGGAACAGGAAACGAAAAACTGTTTTTT. This encodes CASSRDGTGNEKLFF.

The rearrangement joins TRBV6-2 or TRBV6-3 to TRBJ2-1; 7 bases fit TRBD2. V gave up 4 bases and J gave up 2 bases; unmatched junction bases: 5. The CDR3 covers 15 residues. CDR1 and CDR2 from the germline V gene are MNHEY and SVGEGT. CDR3 DNA sequence: TGTGCCAGCAGTTGGGACTACCCACCCTACAATGAGCAGTTCTTC. Residues: CASSWDYPPYNEQFF.

The chain uses TRBV19 and TRBJ1-1, with 8 bases fitting TRBD1. This CDR3 spans 14 amino acids. V was pared by 6 bases and J by 3 bases, with 6 bases of the junction left unmatched. From germline, CDR1 is LNHDA and CDR2 SQIVND (reference sequence). The CDR3 DNA reads TGTGCCAGTAGCACAGACAGGGGTGACACTGAAGCTTTCTTT. It yields the protein CASSTDRGDTEAFF.

V and J are TRBV6-4 and TRBJ1-1; TRBD1 is a possible D gene (6 bases). CDR3 size: 16 residues. V lost 8 bases, J lost 1 base, and 20 bases lay in between. Germline CDR1 and CDR2: MRHNA and SNTAGT. The CDR3 DNA sequence: TGTGCCAGCCCCCTTCGGGGACACTTGAAGAACACTGAAGCTTTCTTT. It yields the protein CASPLRGHLKNTEAFF.

The genes are TRBV5-6 and TRBJ2-5, with TRBD1 identical over 10 bases. With V trimmed by 4 bases and J by 0 bases, 6 bases remained unmatched. The CDR3 is made up of 16 amino acids. Germline V gene sequence: CDR1 SGHDT, CDR2 YYEEEE. DNA for the CDR3: TGTGCCAGCAGCCGAAGGACAGGGGGAAACCAAGAGACCCAGTACTTC. Encoded protein: CASSRRTGGNQETQYF.

The chain has TRBV7-2 and TRBJ1-6, with a weak D call TRBD1 (6 bases). CDR1 and CDR2 from the germline V gene are SGHTA and FQGNSA. Trimming removed 0 bases at V and 5 bases at J, with 8 bases between. This CDR3 is 15 amino acids long. The CDR3 loop reads CASSLADRNNSPLHF. The CDR3 DNA reads TGTGCCAGCAGCTTAGCGGACAGAAATAATTCACCCCTCCACTTT.

The V gene is TRBV7-9, the J gene TRBJ2-7, with TRBD1 as a possible D gene (6 bases). The CDR3 runs 13 residues. Germline V gene sequence: CDR1 SEHNR, CDR2 FQNEAQ (reference sequence). V lost 3 bases and J 2 bases, leaving 8 bases between the germline ends. CDR3 sequence: CASSFGTTYEQYF. DNA for the CDR3: TGTGCCAGCAGCTTCGGGACAACCTACGAGCAGTACTTC. Full variable domain (outside the CDR3, taken from reference TRBV7-9 and TRBJ2-7): DTGVSQNPRHKITKRGQNVTFRCDPISEHNRLYWYRQTLGQGPEFLTYFQNEAQLEKSRLLSDRFSAERPKGSFSTLEIQRTEQGDSAMYLCASSFGTTYEQYFGPGTRLTVT.

The V and J genes are TRBV6-1 and TRBJ2-5; D possibly matches TRBD1 or TRBD2 (5 bases each). This CDR3 is built from 12 residues. In germline, CDR1 is MNHNS, CDR2 SASEGT. Trimming pared 3 bases from V and 4 bases from J, leaving 6 bases between. CDR3 DNA sequence: TGTGCCAGCAGTGAGGGGGTAGAGACCCAGTACTTC. Its translation is CASSEGVETQYF.

The chain has TRBV9 and TRBJ1-2; D perhaps matches TRBD1 (6 bases). The CDR3 has 17 amino acids. Trimming shortened V by 6 bases and J by 4 bases, and 25 bases separated the two germline ends. Germline V gives CDR1 SGDLS, CDR2 YYNGEE. The CDR3 is CASNNAGTPGFSYGYTF. As DNA, the CDR3 is TGTGCCAGCAACAACGCCGGGACACCCGGCTTCAGCTATGGCTACACCTTC.

The rearrangement uses TRBV2 and TRBJ1-2; TRBD1 aligns across 8 bases. The J segment lost 4 bases and the V segment lost 6 bases, leaving 13 bases of the junction unmatched. CDR3 length: 16 residues. CDR1 and CDR2 (germline): SNHLY, FYNNEI. The DNA of the CDR3 is TGTGCCAGCAGCGAGACAGGGGTTGTTACGGGCTATGGCTACACCTTC. This sequence encodes CASSETGVVTGYGYTF.

This chain joins TRBV3-1 (or the pseudogene TRBV3-2) and TRBJ2-7; TRBD2 aligns across 13 bases. Trimming cost V 2 bases and J 7 bases; bases outside gene matches: 5. This CDR3 is built from 15 residues. The germline V gene encodes CDR1 LGHDT and CDR2 YNNKEL (reference sequence). The CDR3 is CASSQQLAGGPEQYF. The DNA for the CDR3 is TGTGCCAGCAGCCAACAACTAGCGGGGGGGCCGGAGCAGTACTTC.

The rearrangement links TRBV4-1 to TRBJ2-3; D unresolved. The CDR3 has 16 amino acids. The ends were cut back, 4 bases at V and 0 bases at J, with 14 bases in the middle. Germline CDR1 is MGHRA and CDR2 is YSYEKL. CDR3 DNA sequence: TGCGCCAGCAGCCCCAGACCGGCTTCTAGCACAGATACGCAGTATTTT. Its translation: CASSPRPASSTDTQYF.

The chain couples TRBV5-1 to TRBJ1-3; no clear D. CDR1 SGHRS and CDR2 YFSETQ come from the germline V gene. CDR3 length: 14 residues. V was cut by 4 bases and J by 0 bases, with 8 bases left in between. Here the CDR3 DNA reads TGCGCCAGCAGCCGTGCAGACTCTGGAAACACCATATATTTT. Encoded protein: CASSRADSGNTIYF.

The rearrangement uses TRBV30 and TRBJ1-2; D uncertain. V was pared by 3 bases and J by 3 bases, with 8 bases between. CDR1 and CDR2 (germline): GTSNPN, SVGIG (reference sequence). The CDR3 loop spans 12 amino acids. The CDR3 region has the DNA TGTGCCTGGAGGGGGAACGACTATGGCTACACCTTC. Translation gives CAWRGNDYGYTF.

The chain employs TRBV5-4 and TRBJ2-1, with 11 nucleotides matching TRBD1. CDR1 is SGHNT, CDR2 YYREEE, per germline (reference sequence). Trimming took 4 bases from V and 8 from J; bases not matched to a gene: 2. The CDR3 consists of 13 residues. DNA of the CDR3: TGTGCCAGCAGCCCGGGACAGGGGGATGAGCAGTTCTTC. Encoded protein: CASSPGQGDEQFF.

The rearrangement joins TRBV5-8 to TRBJ2-5, with D tentatively TRBD1 (6 bases). This CDR3 region has 15 residues. CDR1 and CDR2 from the germline V gene are SGHTS and YDEGEE. The germline V and J ends were trimmed by 4 bases and 7 bases, with 20 bases remaining between them. DNA of the CDR3: TGTGCCAGCAGCCTACGGACAGCAGCCGGTGGGACCCAGTACTTC. Its protein is CASSLRTAAGGTQYF. The full variable domain, completed using reference TRBV5-8 and TRBJ2-5, is EAGVTQSPTHLIKTRGQQATLRCSPISGHTSVYWYQQALGLGLQFLLWYDEGEERNRGNFPPRFSGRQFPNYSSELNVNALELEDSALYLCASSLRTAAGGTQYFGPGTRLLVL.